The 20 T cell receptor beta chains in this list originate from one sample, sequenced in a study of response to subunit inactivated influenza vaccine. TCRdb processed the RT-PCR reads anew with MiXCR; each CDR3 protein has one entry. The table records hundreds of thousands of distinct CDR3 sequences, roughly a fifth of them present only once. The input for sequencing was PBMCs from blood, taken 21 months after vaccination. Receptors were obtained from a man aged 45 to 75 who received an inactivated influenza vaccine.

This clonotype came up many times. The V gene is TRBV2, the J gene TRBJ1-6; no reliable D call. In germline, CDR1 is SNHLY, CDR2 FYNNEI. Trimming took off 8 bases at V and 6 bases at J, with 17 bases between the two ends. The CDR3 contains 15 residues. The CDR3 sequence: CASAPSGITNSPLHF. The CDR3 DNA is TGTGCCAGCGCGCCAAGTGGTATCACTAATTCACCCCTCCACTTT.

The gene calls are TRBV20-1 and TRBJ2-3, with a weak D call TRBD2 (6 bases). Germline V lookup: CDR1 DFQATT, CDR2 SNEGSKA (reference sequence). The CDR3 is 17 amino acids. V was trimmed by 2 bases and J by 0 bases, leaving 18 bases between them. The CDR3 DNA reads as TGCAGTGCTAGAAGGGCCCTTAGCGGAATTAGCACAGATACGCAGTATTTT. Its translation: CSARRALSGISTDTQYF.

A single count supports this clonotype. The genes are TRBV5-6 and TRBJ1-2, with unresolved D. This CDR3 has 15 amino acids. Looked up from germline, CDR1 is SGHDT and CDR2 is YYEEEE. V was clipped by 1 base and J by 2 bases, with 12 bases between them. DNA of the CDR3: TGTGCCAGCAGCTTGCCGTATCCCACCAACTATGGCTACACCTTC. It specifies CASSLPYPTNYGYTF.

V is TRBV9 and J is TRBJ1-2; 7 bases match TRBD1. The CDR3 covers 13 residues. Germline CDR1 SGDLS, CDR2 YYNGEE. Losses at the gene ends were 3 bases for V and 3 bases for J; bases not matched to a gene: 2. The CDR3: CASSGGQYYGYTF. CDR3 nucleotides: TGTGCCAGCAGCGGGGGACAGTACTATGGCTACACCTTC.

The genes are TRBV7-6 and TRBJ2-1; no reliable D call. CDR1 SGHVS and CDR2 FNYEAQ come from the germline V gene. The CDR3 runs to 13 residues. With 2 bases removed from V and 9 bases from J, the gap between germline ends came to 11 bases. CDR3 loop: CASSLPGPGEQFF. The CDR3 DNA sequence: TGTGCCAGCAGCTTACCCGGCCCCGGTGAGCAGTTCTTC.

The sample holds many counts of this clonotype. In DNA, the CDR3 is TGTGCCATCACGGACTCAATGAACACTGAAGCTTTCTTT. Protein: CAITDSMNTEAFF. The V gene is TRBV7-2, the J gene TRBJ1-1; D uncertain. The length of the CDR3 is 13 residues. CDR1 and CDR2 from the germline V gene are SGHTA and FQGNSA. Trimming removed 10 bases at V and 0 bases at J, with 12 bases between.

This clonotype was detected ten times or more. The chain recombines TRBV9 with TRBJ1-4, with unresolved D. V lost 5 bases and J 3 bases, leaving 14 bases between the germline ends. The CDR3 spans 15 residues. Germline loops: CDR1 SGDLS, CDR2 YYNGEE. The CDR3 is CASSAGSLANEKLFF. DNA for the CDR3: TGTGCCAGCAGTGCCGGGTCTTTGGCTAATGAAAAACTGTTTTTT.

The V gene is TRBV12-3 or TRBV12-4, the J gene TRBJ2-7, with 9 bases that match TRBD1. The CDR3 loop spans 12 amino acids. With 6 bases clipped from V and 5 bases from J, the junction kept 2 bases outside the gene matches. The CDR3 is CASRGQGDEQYF. The CDR3 bases are TGTGCCAGCAGGGGACAGGGCGACGAGCAGTACTTC.

In this sample, this clonotype turned up a few times. The chain uses TRBV5-1 and TRBJ1-2; the D gene is possibly TRBD1 (6 bases). The CDR3 runs 18 residues. Germline CDR1 reads SGHRS; CDR2 reads YFSETQ. V lost 4 bases to trimming and J lost 8 bases, with 30 bases between them. CDR3 region: CASSPDQEGGPRGYGYTF. The CDR3 DNA reads as TGCGCCAGCAGCCCCGACCAGGAGGGGGGGCCGAGGGGGTACGGCTACACCTTC.

The chain employs TRBV7-2 and TRBJ1-6; weak D call: TRBD1 (5 bases). Looked up from germline, CDR1 is SGHTA and CDR2 is FQGNSA. The V gene lost 1 base and the J gene lost 10 bases, with 14 bases spanning the gap. There are 15 residues in the CDR3. The CDR3 loop reads CASSLVDMAGSPLHF. In DNA form, the CDR3 reads TGTGCCAGCAGCTTAGTGGACATGGCCGGGTCACCCCTCCACTTT. The whole variable domain, remainder taken from reference TRBV7-2 and TRBJ1-6, is GAGVSQSPSNKVTEKGKDVELRCDPISGHTALYWYRQSLGQGLEFLIYFQGNSAPDKSGLPSDRFSAERTGGSVSTLTIQRTQQEDSAVYLCASSLVDMAGSPLHFGNGTRLTVT.

This clonotype was counted a few times. V and J are TRBV12-3 or TRBV12-4 and TRBJ1-2, with D unresolved. The CDR3 loop spans 15 amino acids. Trimming cost V 6 bases and J 2 bases, with 16 bases left between them. The DNA for the CDR3 is TGTGCCAGCAGCCCTGGGCCAAGTAGGAACTATGGCTACACCTTC. This codes for CASSPGPSRNYGYTF.

This clonotype has a count of ten or more. The CDR3 DNA follows: TGTGCCAGCAGCTTGGCAGAAAACTATGGCTACACCTTC. It translates to CASSLAENYGYTF. V and J are TRBV5-6 and TRBJ1-2; D ambiguous. Germline-derived CDR1 and CDR2 are SGHDT and YYEEEE. The CDR3 runs to 13 residues. Deletions cut 0 bases from V and 2 bases from J, with 5 bases between. The entire variable domain, with the rest obtained from reference TRBV5-6 and TRBJ1-2, is as follows: DAGVTQSPTHLIKTRGQQVTLRCSPKSGHDTVSWYQQALGQGPQFIFQYYEEEERQRGNFPDRFSGHQFPNYSSELNVNALLLGDSALYLCASSLAENYGYTFGSGTRLTVV.

A few counts support this clonotype. In DNA, the CDR3 is TGCGCCAGCAGCCAAGTTACCAAGGACAATGAGCAGTTCTTC. Protein sequence: CASSQVTKDNEQFF. The chain carries TRBV4-3 and TRBJ2-1, with D unresolved. V dropped 1 base and J dropped 5 bases, with 9 bases sitting between them. Per the germline V gene, CDR1 is LGHNA and CDR2 is YSLEER. The CDR3 is 14 residues long.

This clonotype came up many times. This chain links TRBV6-1 with TRBJ1-4, with 7 positions matching TRBD1. Germline V gives CDR1 MNHNS, CDR2 SASEGT. This CDR3 is built from 15 residues. V shed 7 bases and J 2 bases; nucleotides not matched to a gene: 7. CDR3 loop: CASTATGNTNEKLFF. The CDR3 DNA reads as TGTGCCAGCACCGCGACAGGGAACACTAATGAAAAACTGTTTTTT.

A few counts support this clonotype. The chain combines TRBV4-3 with TRBJ1-2; D perhaps matches TRBD1 (5 bases). In germline, CDR1 is LGHNA, CDR2 YSLEER. V gave up 1 base and J gave up 9 bases, with 12 bases separating them. CDR3 length: 13 residues. This CDR3 is CASSQVEGSSYTF. DNA for the CDR3: TGCGCCAGCAGCCAAGTTGAGGGGAGTAGCTACACCTTC.

The sample holds a few counts of this clonotype. This chain links TRBV9 with TRBJ1-5; no clear D. Germline CDR1 SGDLS, CDR2 YYNGEE. V was cut by 0 bases and J by 0 bases, with 4 bases left in between. The CDR3 has 14 residues. The CDR3: CASSVGNSNQPQHF. The CDR3 nucleotides are TGTGCCAGCAGCGTAGGAAATAGCAATCAGCCCCAGCATTTT.

The chain couples TRBV15 to TRBJ2-5, with TRBD2 as a possible D gene (6 bases). In germline, CDR1 is LNHNV, CDR2 YYDKDF (reference sequence). Trimming took 3 bases from V and 7 from J, leaving 15 bases between them. The CDR3 covers 14 residues. The CDR3 is CATSRDYPSMTQYF. The DNA of the CDR3 is TGTGCCACCAGCAGGGACTATCCGTCAATGACCCAGTACTTC.

This clonotype has more than one count but fewer than ten. V is TRBV28 and J is TRBJ1-5; no clear D. Germline V gene data show CDR1 as MDHEN and CDR2 as SYDVKM. The CDR3 sequence is 16 residues long. V was shortened by 4 bases and J by 2 bases, with 15 bases between the two germline ends. The CDR3 nucleotides read TGTGCCAGCAGTTCGAGTCAGAGACGGGGCAATCAGCCCCAGCATTTT. This translates into CASSSSQRRGNQPQHF.

The V gene is TRBV12-3 or TRBV12-4, the J gene TRBJ2-5; D may be TRBD2 (6 bases). V lost 5 bases to trimming and J lost 11 bases, with 12 bases between them. The CDR3 totals 11 residues. The CDR3 DNA sequence: TGTGCCAGCAGTCGCGGGGCCCCGCAGTACTTC. Protein product: CASSRGAPQYF.

This chain joins TRBV12-3 or TRBV12-4 and TRBJ2-1, with TRBD1 identical over 9 bases. V was clipped by 6 bases and J by 4 bases; unmatched bases: 1. CDR3 length equals 13 residues. As DNA, the CDR3 is TGTGCCAGCAGGGACAGGGGTTACAATGAGCAGTTCTTC. Translated: CASRDRGYNEQFF.